One sample yielded the 21 T cell receptor beta chains listed below, sequenced in a study of T cell responses to AZD1222 COVID-19 vaccine. Measured with immunoSEQ multiplex PCR; TCRdb has only the in-frame clones, and not every one. The repertoire holds some 110,000 clones, with 88% as singletons. The input for sequencing was peripheral blood, taken on day 0 of AZD1222 vaccination. The receptor source for this set is an adult in good health.

The rearrangement uses TRBV6-5 and TRBJ2-1; the match to TRBD2 covers 8 bases. After removal of 6 bases from V and 0 bases from J, the junction contained 4 bases not matched to a gene. In germline, CDR1 is MNHEY, CDR2 SVGAGI. The CDR3 length is 15 residues. CDR3 coding DNA: TGTGCCAGCAGCGCCACTAGCGGCTCCTACAATGAGCAGTTCTTC. Amino acid sequence: CASSATSGSYNEQFF.

The chain uses TRBV10-2 and TRBJ1-4; 9 bases agree with TRBD1. Germline CDR1 WSHSY, CDR2 SAAADI. CDR3 length: 15 residues. V trimming: 4 bases; J trimming: 4 bases; junction bases outside the gene matches: 4. DNA for the CDR3: TGCGCCAGCAGTGGTCCGGACAGGGGTAATGAAAAACTGTTTTTT. It specifies CASSGPDRGNEKLFF.

The genes are TRBV25-1 and TRBJ1-1, with D tentatively TRBD1 (5 bases). Germline-derived CDR1 and CDR2 are MGHDK and SYGVNS. The CDR3 spans 13 residues. Trimming removed 3 bases at V and 7 bases at J, with 12 bases between. The CDR3 bases are TGTGCCAGCAGTGAGGCGGGACGGCTTGAAGCTTTCTTT. This sequence encodes CASSEAGRLEAFF.

V is TRBV9 and J is TRBJ2-3, with D possibly called TRBD1 or TRBD2 (5 bases each). The CDR3 runs to 15 residues. V was clipped by 2 bases and J by 3 bases, with 13 bases between them. The V gene's germline CDR1 is SGDLS and CDR2 YYNGEE. The CDR3 is CASSVDGALTDTQYF. In nucleotides, the CDR3 is TGTGCCAGCAGCGTGGACGGGGCGTTGACAGATACGCAGTATTTT.

The V call is TRBV3-1 (or the pseudogene TRBV3-2), the J call TRBJ2-7, with TRBD2 matching 9 bases. The CDR3 is 16 residues long. Losses at the gene ends were 2 bases for V and 5 bases for J; bases not matched to a gene: 10. Germline V lookup: CDR1 LGHDT, CDR2 YNNKEL (reference sequence). The CDR3, as DNA: TGTGCCAGCAGCCAATGGGGTAGCGGGAGAGTCGACGAGCAGTACTTC. It is translated as CASSQWGSGRVDEQYF.

J is TRBJ1-2 and V is TRBV6-5; 8 bases line up with TRBD1. Germline values: CDR1 MNHEY, CDR2 SVGAGI. V was clipped by 0 bases and J by 4 bases; unmatched bases: 4. The length of the CDR3 is 15 residues. For the CDR3, the DNA is TGTGCCAGCAGTTACTCCAGACAGGGGAGCTATGGCTACACCTTC. Protein product: CASSYSRQGSYGYTF.

The CDR3 is CASSLRGTGQLFF. CDR3 nucleotide sequence: TGTGCCAGCAGTTTACGAGGGACAGGGCAGCTGTTTTTT. The rearrangement links TRBV27 to TRBJ1-4; 9 positions agree with TRBD1. The CDR3 spans 13 residues. After removal of 2 bases from V and 14 bases from J, the junction contained 6 bases not matched to a gene. Germline lookup yields CDR1 MNHEY and CDR2 SMNVEV (reference sequence).

The chain uses TRBV11-2 and TRBJ1-4, with a weak D call TRBD1 (5 bases). The CDR3 has 15 residues. Germline assignment: CDR1 SGHAT and CDR2 FQNNGV. Trimming removed 5 bases from V and 7 bases from J, with 17 bases in between. CDR3 DNA sequence: TGTGCCAGCAGCCCTATCCGGGGGTTAGGTGAAAAACTGTTTTTT. It codes for CASSPIRGLGEKLFF.

This chain connects TRBV3-1 (or the pseudogene TRBV3-2) to TRBJ2-1; D call uncertain. The CDR3 has 14 amino acids. V dropped 4 bases and J dropped 5 bases, with 12 bases sitting between them. Germline V gene data show CDR1 as LGHDT and CDR2 as YNNKEL (reference sequence). The CDR3 reads CASSRGELHNEQFF. CDR3 coding DNA: TGTGCCAGCAGCCGTGGGGAACTACACAATGAGCAGTTCTTC.

The chain combines TRBV11-2 with TRBJ1-5; D is unresolved. This CDR3 is built from 15 residues. Trimming left V 2 bases short and J 7 bases short, with 15 bases between. Germline CDR1 SGHAT, CDR2 FQNNGV. This CDR3 is CASSLLDGVNQPQHF. The CDR3 DNA follows: TGTGCCAGCAGCTTACTCGATGGGGTCAACCAGCCCCAGCATTTT.

The chain couples TRBV4-1 to TRBJ2-5; D tentatively reads TRBD1 or TRBD2 (5 bases each). CDR1 MGHRA and CDR2 YSYEKL come from the germline V gene. This CDR3 has 13 residues. V was trimmed by 1 base and J by 5 bases, leaving 8 bases between them. CDR3 in amino acids: CASSQAGGETQYF. As DNA, the CDR3 is TGCGCCAGCAGCCAAGCTGGGGGTGAGACCCAGTACTTC.

This clone was recorded a few times. The chain uses TRBV6-2 or TRBV6-3 and TRBJ2-7, with no clear D. This CDR3 comprises 13 residues. The germline V and J ends were trimmed by 6 bases and 2 bases, with 11 bases remaining between them. The V gene's germline CDR1 is MNHEY and CDR2 SVGEGT. CDR3 residues: CASSTLRPYEQYF. CDR3 in DNA: TGTGCCAGCAGCACCTTACGGCCCTACGAGCAGTACTTC.

This clone appeared a single time. V and J are TRBV14 and TRBJ2-2; the match to TRBD2 covers 9 bases. The J segment lost 4 bases and the V segment lost 0 bases, leaving 12 bases of the junction unmatched. The CDR3 has 19 amino acids. Germline CDR1 and CDR2: SGHDN and FVKESK. The DNA of the CDR3 is TGTGCCAGCAGCCAAGATCGAGGTAGCGGGAGTTGGAGCACCGGGGAGCTGTTTTTT. Protein: CASSQDRGSGSWSTGELFF.

This chain's CDR3 is CASSYSSGQGYFQMNTEAFF. CDR3 DNA: TGTGCCAGCAGTTACTCATCAGGACAGGGATACTTCCAGATGAACACTGAAGCTTTCTTT. J is TRBJ1-1 and V is TRBV6-2 or TRBV6-3; 8 nucleotides line up with TRBD1. V dropped 0 bases and J dropped 0; count of bases not matched to a gene: 15. This CDR3 is 20 amino acids long. Germline V lookup: CDR1 MNHEY, CDR2 SVGEGT.

The gene calls are TRBV27 and TRBJ1-3, with D unresolved. Trimming removed 4 bases at V and 4 bases at J, with 8 bases between. Looked up from germline, CDR1 is MNHEY and CDR2 is SMNVEV (reference sequence). This CDR3 is 13 amino acids long. CDR3 protein: CASSSRSGNTIYF. The CDR3 DNA is TGTGCCAGCAGTTCCCGGAGCGGAAACACCATATATTTT.

This clone has just one count. This sequence joins TRBV11-3 and TRBJ2-2; 9 bases fit TRBD1. The CDR3 length is 16 residues. The junction had 7 bases not matched to a gene; V was cut back by 3 bases and J by 5 bases. CDR1 and CDR2 (germline): SGHNT, YENEEA. CDR3 coding DNA: TGTGCCAGCAGCTTGGAACAGGGGGCGCGGACCGGGGAGCTGTTTTTT. The encoded protein is CASSLEQGARTGELFF. Looking up the rest from reference TRBV11-3 and TRBJ2-2 gives the full variable domain: EAGVVQSPRYKIIEKKQPVAFWCNPISGHNTLYWYLQNLGQGPELLIRYENEEAVDDSQLPKDRFSAERLKGVDSTLKIQPAELGDSAVYLCASSLEQGARTGELFFGEGSRLTVL.

The chain joins TRBV7-9 to TRBJ1-6; D is ambiguous. The CDR3 runs 18 residues. Per the germline V gene, CDR1 is SEHNR and CDR2 is FQNEAQ (reference sequence). The germline V and J ends were trimmed by 5 bases and 0 bases, with 17 bases remaining between them. The CDR3 loop reads CASSGGLGPSSYNSPLHF. The CDR3 bases are TGTGCCAGCAGCGGCGGGTTAGGCCCAAGCTCCTATAATTCACCCCTCCACTTT. Full variable domain (rest looked up from reference TRBV7-9 and TRBJ1-6): DTGVSQNPRHKITKRGQNVTFRCDPISEHNRLYWYRQTLGQGPEFLTYFQNEAQLEKSRLLSDRFSAERPKGSFSTLEIQRTEQGDSAMYLCASSGGLGPSSYNSPLHFGNGTRLTVT.

The genes are TRBV11-3 and TRBJ1-3; 7 positions match TRBD1. V shed 5 bases and J 1 base; nucleotides not matched to a gene: 11. The CDR3 has 17 amino acids. Germline CDR1 is SGHNT and CDR2 is YENEEA. The CDR3 sequence: CASSLRQGLGSGNTIYF. DNA of the CDR3: TGTGCCAGCAGCCTACGACAGGGACTAGGGTCTGGAAACACCATATATTTT.

This sequence joins TRBV21-1 and TRBJ1-6. TRBV21-1 has pseudogene status. The CDR3 is made up of 15 amino acids. The CDR3 DNA follows: TGTGCCAGCAGCCCTCGCCTTGAGGGCGATTCACCCCTCCACTTT. It encodes CASSPRLEGDSPLHF.

The rearrangement links TRBV28 to TRBJ2-7; possibly TRBD1 for D (5 bases). Germline CDR1 and CDR2: MDHEN and SYDVKM. There are 14 residues in the CDR3. V lost 2 bases to trimming and J lost 2 bases, with 10 bases between them. The CDR3 DNA reads TGTGCCAGCAGTTTAGGCGACAGAACCTACGAGCAGTACTTC. The encoded protein is CASSLGDRTYEQYF.

The V call is TRBV3-1 (or the pseudogene TRBV3-2), the J call TRBJ2-7, with 9 bases that match TRBD1. Germline V gene data show CDR1 as LGHDT and CDR2 as YNNKEL (reference sequence). The trim removed 6 bases at V and 2 bases at J, leaving 5 bases unmatched. The CDR3 consists of 14 residues. CDR3 nucleotides: TGTGCCAGCAGGGACAGGGGAGGCACCTACGAGCAGTACTTC. The encoded protein is CASRDRGGTYEQYF.